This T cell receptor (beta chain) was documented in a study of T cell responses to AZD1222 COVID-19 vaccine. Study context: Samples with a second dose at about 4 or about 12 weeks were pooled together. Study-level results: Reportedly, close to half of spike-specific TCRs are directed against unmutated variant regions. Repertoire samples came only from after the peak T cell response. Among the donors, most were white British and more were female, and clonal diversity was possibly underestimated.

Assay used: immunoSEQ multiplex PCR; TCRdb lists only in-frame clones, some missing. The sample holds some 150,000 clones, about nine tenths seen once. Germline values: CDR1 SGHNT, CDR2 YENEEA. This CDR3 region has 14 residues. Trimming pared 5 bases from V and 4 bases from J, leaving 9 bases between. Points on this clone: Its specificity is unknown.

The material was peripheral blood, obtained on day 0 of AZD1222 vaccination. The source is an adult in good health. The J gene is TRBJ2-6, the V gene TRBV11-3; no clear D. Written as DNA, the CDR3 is TGTGCCAGCAGCCCCTCCGCGGGGGCCAACGTCCTGACTTTC. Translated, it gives CASSPSAGANVLTF.